This T cell receptor beta chain is from a study of a mutant IDH1 vaccine in newly diagnosed glioma. The trim removed 2 bases at V and 4 bases at J, leaving 12 bases unmatched. Germline V lookup: CDR1 ENHRY, CDR2 SYGVKD. The CDR3 runs 19 residues. This clone has only a few counts. Its antigen is unidentified. Only in-frame clones appear in the TCRdb table, and some are missing; sequencing was by immunoSEQ multiplex PCR. This table has around 31,000 clones, about 56% appearing once. The sample's time point: week 5, during vaccination. Alongside topical imiquimod, each dose of vaccine comprised 300 ug of mutant IDH1 20-mer peptide.

The chain employs TRBV10-3 and TRBJ2-5, with 14 positions matching TRBD2. The sequencing used PBMCs, collected from a glioma patient whose treatment included an IDH1 peptide vaccine. This TCR was sampled from a woman in her late teens or twenties with glioma. The CDR3 DNA sequence: TGTGCCATCAGTGAGCGAAGGATGGGGACTAGCGGGAGCCCAGAGACCCAGTACTTC. This translates into CAISERRMGTSGSPETQYF.